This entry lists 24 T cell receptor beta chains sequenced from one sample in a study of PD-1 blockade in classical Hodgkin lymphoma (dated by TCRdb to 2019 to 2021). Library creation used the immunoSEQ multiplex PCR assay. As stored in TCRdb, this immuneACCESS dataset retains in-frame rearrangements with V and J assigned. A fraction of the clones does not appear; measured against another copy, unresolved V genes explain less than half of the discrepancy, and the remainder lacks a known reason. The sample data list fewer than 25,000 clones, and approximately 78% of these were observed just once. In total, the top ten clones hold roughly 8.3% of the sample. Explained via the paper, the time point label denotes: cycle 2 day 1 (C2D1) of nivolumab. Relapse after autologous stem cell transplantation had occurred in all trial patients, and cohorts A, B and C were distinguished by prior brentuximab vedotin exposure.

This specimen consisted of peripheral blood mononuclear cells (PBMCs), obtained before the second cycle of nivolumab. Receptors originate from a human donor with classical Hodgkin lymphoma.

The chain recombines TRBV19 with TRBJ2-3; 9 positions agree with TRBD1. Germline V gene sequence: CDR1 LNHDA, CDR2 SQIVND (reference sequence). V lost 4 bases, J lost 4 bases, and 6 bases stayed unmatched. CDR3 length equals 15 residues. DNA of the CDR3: TGTGCCAGTAGTAAAGGGACAGGGAGGTCAGATACGCAGTATTTT. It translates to CASSKGTGRSDTQYF.

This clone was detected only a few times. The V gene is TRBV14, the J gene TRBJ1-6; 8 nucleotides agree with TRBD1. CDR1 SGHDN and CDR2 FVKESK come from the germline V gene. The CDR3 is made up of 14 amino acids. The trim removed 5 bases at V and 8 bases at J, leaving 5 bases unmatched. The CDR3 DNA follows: TGTGCCAGCAGCTCACGACAGGGGCATTCACCCCTCCACTTT. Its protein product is CASSSRQGHSPLHF.

CDR3: CASSSMGAGNSPLHF. The CDR3 DNA is TGTGCCAGCAGCTCCATGGGGGCGGGAAATTCACCCCTCCACTTT. V usage is TRBV7-2 and J usage is TRBJ1-6, with D possibly TRBD1 on 6 matching bases. V gave up 4 bases and J gave up 7 bases, with 14 bases separating them. The CDR3 is 15 amino acids. CDR1 and CDR2 from the germline V gene are SGHTA and FQGNSA.

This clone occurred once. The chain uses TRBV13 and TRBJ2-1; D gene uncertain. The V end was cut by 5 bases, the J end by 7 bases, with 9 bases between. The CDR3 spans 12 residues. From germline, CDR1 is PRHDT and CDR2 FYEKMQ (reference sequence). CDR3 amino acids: CASSRQANEQFF. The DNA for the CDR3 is TGTGCCAGCAGCAGACAAGCTAATGAGCAGTTCTTC.

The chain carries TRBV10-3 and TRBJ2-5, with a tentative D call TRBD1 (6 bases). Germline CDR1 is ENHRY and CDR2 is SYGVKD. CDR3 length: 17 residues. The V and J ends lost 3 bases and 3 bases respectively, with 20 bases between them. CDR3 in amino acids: CAISDPGTGLAEETQYF. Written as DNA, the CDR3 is TGTGCCATCAGTGATCCTGGAACAGGGTTGGCCGAAGAGACCCAGTACTTC.

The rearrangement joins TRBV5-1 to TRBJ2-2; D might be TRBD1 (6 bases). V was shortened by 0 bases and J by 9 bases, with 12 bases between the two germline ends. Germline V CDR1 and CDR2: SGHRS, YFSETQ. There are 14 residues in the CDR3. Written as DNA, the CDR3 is TGCGCCAGCAGCTTGGCGGCAGGGGACCGGGAGCTGTTTTTT. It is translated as CASSLAAGDRELFF.

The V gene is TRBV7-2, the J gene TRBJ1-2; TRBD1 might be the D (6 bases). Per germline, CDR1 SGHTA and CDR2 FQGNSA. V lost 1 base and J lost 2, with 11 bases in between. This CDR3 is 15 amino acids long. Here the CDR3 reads CASSLEGGANYGYTF. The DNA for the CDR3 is TGTGCCAGCAGCTTAGAAGGGGGGGCCAACTATGGCTACACCTTC.

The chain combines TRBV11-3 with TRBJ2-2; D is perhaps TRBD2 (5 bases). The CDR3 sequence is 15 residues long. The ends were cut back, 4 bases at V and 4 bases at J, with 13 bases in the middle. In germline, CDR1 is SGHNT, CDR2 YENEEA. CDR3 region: CASSYGVVGTGELFF. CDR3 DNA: TGTGCCAGCAGCTACGGGGTCGTCGGCACCGGGGAGCTGTTTTTT.

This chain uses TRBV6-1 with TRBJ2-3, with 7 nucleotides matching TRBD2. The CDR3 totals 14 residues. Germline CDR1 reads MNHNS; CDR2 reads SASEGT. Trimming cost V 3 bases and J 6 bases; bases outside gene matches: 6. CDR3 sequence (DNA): TGTGCCAGCAGTGACCCCAGGCGGGGGGATACGCAGTATTTT. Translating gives CASSDPRRGDTQYF.

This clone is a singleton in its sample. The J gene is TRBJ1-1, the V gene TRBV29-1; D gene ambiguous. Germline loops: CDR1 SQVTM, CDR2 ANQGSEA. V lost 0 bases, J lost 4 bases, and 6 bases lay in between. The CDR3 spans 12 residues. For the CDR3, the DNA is TGCAGCGTTGAAGATGGGGTCACTGAAGCTTTCTTT. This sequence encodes CSVEDGVTEAFF.

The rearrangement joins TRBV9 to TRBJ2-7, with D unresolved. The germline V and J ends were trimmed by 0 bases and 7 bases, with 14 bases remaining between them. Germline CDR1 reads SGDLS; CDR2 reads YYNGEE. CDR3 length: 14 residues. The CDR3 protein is CASSVELWGFEQYF. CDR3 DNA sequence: TGTGCCAGCAGCGTAGAGTTGTGGGGTTTTGAGCAGTACTTC.

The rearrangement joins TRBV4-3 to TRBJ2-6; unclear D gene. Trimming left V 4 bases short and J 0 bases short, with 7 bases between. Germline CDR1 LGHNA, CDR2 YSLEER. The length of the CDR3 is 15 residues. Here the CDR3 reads CASSPGSSGANVLTF. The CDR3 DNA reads TGCGCCAGCAGCCCGGGCAGCTCTGGGGCCAACGTCCTGACTTTC.

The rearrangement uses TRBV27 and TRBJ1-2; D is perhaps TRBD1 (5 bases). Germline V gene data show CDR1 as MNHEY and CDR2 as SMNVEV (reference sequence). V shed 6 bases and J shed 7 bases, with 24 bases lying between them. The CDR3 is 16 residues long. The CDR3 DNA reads TGTGCCAGCAGCCCAGGGAGAGGAATTCAATCGGCTGGCTACACCTTC. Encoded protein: CASSPGRGIQSAGYTF.

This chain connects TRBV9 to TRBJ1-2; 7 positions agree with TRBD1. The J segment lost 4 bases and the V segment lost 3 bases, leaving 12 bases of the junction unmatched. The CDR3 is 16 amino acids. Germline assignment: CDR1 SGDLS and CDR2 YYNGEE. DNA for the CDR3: TGTGCCAGCAGCGGTTACAGGGGTCGCATACTCTATGGCTACACCTTC. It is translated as CASSGYRGRILYGYTF.

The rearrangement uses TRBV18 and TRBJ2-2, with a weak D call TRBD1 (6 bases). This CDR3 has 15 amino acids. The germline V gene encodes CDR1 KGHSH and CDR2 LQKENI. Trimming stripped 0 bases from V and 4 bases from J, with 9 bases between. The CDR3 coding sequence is TGTGCCAGCTCACCACCCACCAGGGGCACCGGGGAGCTGTTTTTT. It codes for CASSPPTRGTGELFF.

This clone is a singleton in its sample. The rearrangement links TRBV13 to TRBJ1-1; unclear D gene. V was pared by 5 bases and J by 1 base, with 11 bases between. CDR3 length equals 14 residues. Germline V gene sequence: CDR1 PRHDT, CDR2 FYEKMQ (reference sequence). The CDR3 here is CASSPPTGNTEAFF. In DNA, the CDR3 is TGTGCCAGCAGCCCCCCGACGGGGAACACTGAAGCTTTCTTT.

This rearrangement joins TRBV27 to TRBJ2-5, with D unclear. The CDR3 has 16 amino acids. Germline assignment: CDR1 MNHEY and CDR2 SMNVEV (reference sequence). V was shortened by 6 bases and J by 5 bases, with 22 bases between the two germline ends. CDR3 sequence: CASRRQWASGRETQYF. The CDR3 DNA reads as TGTGCCAGCAGGCGCCAGTGGGCCTCGGGTAGGGAGACCCAGTACTTC.

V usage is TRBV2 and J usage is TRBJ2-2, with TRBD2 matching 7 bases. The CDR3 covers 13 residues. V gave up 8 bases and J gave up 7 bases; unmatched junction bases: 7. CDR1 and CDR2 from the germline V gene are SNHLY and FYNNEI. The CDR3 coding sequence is TGTGCCAGCGGCCCCACGGGGGGCGGGGAGCTGTTTTTT. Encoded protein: CASGPTGGGELFF.

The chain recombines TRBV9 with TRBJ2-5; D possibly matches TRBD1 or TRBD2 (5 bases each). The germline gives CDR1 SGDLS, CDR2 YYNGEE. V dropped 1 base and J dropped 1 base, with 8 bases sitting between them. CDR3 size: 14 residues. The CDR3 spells CASSVSGTQETQYF. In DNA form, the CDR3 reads TGTGCCAGCAGCGTATCAGGGACCCAAGAGACCCAGTACTTC.

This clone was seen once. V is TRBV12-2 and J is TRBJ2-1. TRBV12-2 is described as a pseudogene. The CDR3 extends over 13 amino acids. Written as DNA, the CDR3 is TGTGCAAGTCGCTTATATGGTAGGGCAGGGGGGGTCTTC. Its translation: CASRLYGRAGGVF.

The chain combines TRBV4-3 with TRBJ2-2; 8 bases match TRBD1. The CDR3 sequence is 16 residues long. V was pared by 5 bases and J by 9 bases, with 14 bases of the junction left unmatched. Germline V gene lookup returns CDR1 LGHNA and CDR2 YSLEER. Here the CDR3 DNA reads TGCGCCAGCAGCTCTCGGACAGGGTGGGATCTCCGGGAGCTGTTTTTT. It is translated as CASSSRTGWDLRELFF.

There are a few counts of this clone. CDR3 DNA sequence: TGTGCCAGCAGCAAGACGGATTCTGGAAACACCATATATTTT. Translated: CASSKTDSGNTIYF. The V and J genes are TRBV6-9 and TRBJ1-3; D is unresolved. Germline assignment: CDR1 MNHGY and CDR2 SVAAGI. This CDR3 region has 14 residues. The V end was cut by 6 bases, the J end by 1 base, with 10 bases between.

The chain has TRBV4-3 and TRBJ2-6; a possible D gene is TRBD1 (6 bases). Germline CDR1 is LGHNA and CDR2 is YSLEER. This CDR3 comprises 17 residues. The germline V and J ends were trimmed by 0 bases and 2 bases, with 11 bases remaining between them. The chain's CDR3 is CASSQEGSGAGANVLTF. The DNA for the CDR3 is TGCGCCAGCAGCCAAGAAGGATCAGGGGCTGGGGCCAACGTCCTGACTTTC.

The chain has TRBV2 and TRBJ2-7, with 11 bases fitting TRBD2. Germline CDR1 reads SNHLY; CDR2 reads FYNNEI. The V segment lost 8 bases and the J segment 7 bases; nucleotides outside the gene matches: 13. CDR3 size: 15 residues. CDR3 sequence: CASGIAGGPLDEQYF. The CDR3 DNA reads TGTGCCAGCGGGATAGCGGGGGGGCCTTTAGATGAGCAGTACTTC.